The next 3 T cell receptor beta chains were all read from a single sample in a study of blood T cells in healthy people across ages. Next came a second PCR, run for roughly 6 to 11 cycles, which used a sample-barcoded 5' primer along with a J-beta primer mix. TCRdb redid the calling of the 5' RACE reads with MiXCR, one entry per CDR3 protein. The sample shows 540,000 or so distinct CDR3 sequences, more than 20% of them seen only once. The data were also submitted as part of a second study, on T cells of mothers and their children.

The sample taken for sequencing was blood. Receptors originate from a boy aged 10-17 years in good health.

In its sample, this clonotype was seen a few times. The V gene is TRBV12-3 or TRBV12-4, the J gene TRBJ1-4; D is uncertain. Trimming removed 2 bases at V and 1 base at J, with 5 bases between. The CDR3 runs to 14 residues. CDR3 in amino acids: CASSLPGTNEKLFF. CDR3 in DNA: TGTGCCAGCAGTTTACCGGGAACTAATGAAAAACTGTTTTTT.

This clonotype was seen more than once but under ten times. The chain carries TRBV7-9 and TRBJ2-5; D remains ambiguous. V lost 2 bases and J 4 bases, leaving 14 bases between the germline ends. This CDR3 contains 15 residues. CDR1 SEHNR and CDR2 FQNEAQ come from the germline V gene (reference sequence). Written as DNA, the CDR3 is TGTGCCAGCAGCTTAACTGGCAGACCGCCAGAGACCCAGTACTTC. Translation gives CASSLTGRPPETQYF.

With respect to this clonotype: One end of the junction does not line up with germline, which may come from a read error. The DNA for the CDR3 is TGTGCCGGCAGCCGTGACAATTCCGGGGAGCTGTTTTTT. It translates to CAGSRDNSGELFF. The chain joins TRBV7-2 to TRBJ2-2; D is uncertain. CDR1 is SGHTA, CDR2 FQGNSA, per germline. CDR3 length: 13 residues.